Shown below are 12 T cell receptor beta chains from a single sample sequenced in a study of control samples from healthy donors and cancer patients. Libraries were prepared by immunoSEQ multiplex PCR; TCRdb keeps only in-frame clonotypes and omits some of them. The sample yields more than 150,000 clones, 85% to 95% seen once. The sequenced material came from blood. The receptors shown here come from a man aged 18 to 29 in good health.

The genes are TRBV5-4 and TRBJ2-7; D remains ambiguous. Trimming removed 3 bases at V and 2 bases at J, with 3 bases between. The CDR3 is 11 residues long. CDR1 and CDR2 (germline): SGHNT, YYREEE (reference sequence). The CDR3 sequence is CASSSAYEQYF. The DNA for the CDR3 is TGTGCCAGCAGCTCGGCCTACGAGCAGTACTTC.

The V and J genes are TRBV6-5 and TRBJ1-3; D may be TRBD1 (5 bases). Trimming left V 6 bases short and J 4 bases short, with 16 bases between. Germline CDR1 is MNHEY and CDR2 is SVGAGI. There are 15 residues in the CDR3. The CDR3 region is CASRALGGVGNTIYF. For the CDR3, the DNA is TGTGCCAGCAGAGCCCTGGGGGGGGTCGGAAACACCATATATTTT.

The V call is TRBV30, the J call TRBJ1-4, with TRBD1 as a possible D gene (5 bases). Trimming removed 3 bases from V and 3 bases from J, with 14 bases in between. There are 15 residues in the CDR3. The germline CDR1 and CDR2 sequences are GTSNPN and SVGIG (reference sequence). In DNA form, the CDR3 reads TGTGCCTGGAGGATTGCAGGGAAATCTAATGAAAAACTGTTTTTT. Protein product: CAWRIAGKSNEKLFF.

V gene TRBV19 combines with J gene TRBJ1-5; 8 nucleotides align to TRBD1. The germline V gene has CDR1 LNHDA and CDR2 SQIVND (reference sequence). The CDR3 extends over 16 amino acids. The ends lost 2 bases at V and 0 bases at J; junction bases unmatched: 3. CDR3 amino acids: CASSIKGQVSNQPQHF. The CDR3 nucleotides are TGTGCCAGTAGTATAAAGGGACAGGTTAGCAATCAGCCCCAGCATTTT. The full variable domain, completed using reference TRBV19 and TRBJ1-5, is DGGITQSPKYLFRKEGQNVTLSCEQNLNHDAMYWYRQDPGQGLRLIYYSQIVNDFQKGDIAEGYSVSREKKESFPLTVTSAQKNPTAFYLCASSIKGQVSNQPQHFGDGTRLSIL.

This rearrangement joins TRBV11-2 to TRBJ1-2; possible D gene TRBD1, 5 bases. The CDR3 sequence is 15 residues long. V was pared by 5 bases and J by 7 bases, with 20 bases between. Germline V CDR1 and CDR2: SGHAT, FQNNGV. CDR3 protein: CASSVMGVVGSGYTF. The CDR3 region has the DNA TGTGCCAGCAGCGTCATGGGGGTCGTAGGTTCTGGCTACACCTTC.

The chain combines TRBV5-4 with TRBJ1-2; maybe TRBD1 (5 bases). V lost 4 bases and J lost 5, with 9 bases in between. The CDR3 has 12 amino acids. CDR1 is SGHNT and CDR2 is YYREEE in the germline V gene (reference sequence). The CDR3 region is CASSHDSYGYTF. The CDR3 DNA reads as TGTGCCAGCAGCCATGACAGTTATGGCTACACCTTC.

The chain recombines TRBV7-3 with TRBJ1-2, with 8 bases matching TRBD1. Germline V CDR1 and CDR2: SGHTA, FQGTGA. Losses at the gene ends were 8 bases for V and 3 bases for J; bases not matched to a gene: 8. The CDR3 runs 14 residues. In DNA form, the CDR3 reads TGTGCCAGCGCACCGACAGGGGCCGACTATGGCTACACCTTC. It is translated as CASAPTGADYGYTF.

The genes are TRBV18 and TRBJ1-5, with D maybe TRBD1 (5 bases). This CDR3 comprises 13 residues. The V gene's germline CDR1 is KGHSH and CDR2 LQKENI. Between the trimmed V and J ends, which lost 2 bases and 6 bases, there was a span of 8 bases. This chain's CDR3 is CASSPGGGQPQHF. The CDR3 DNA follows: TGTGCCAGCTCACCAGGGGGAGGTCAGCCCCAGCATTTT.

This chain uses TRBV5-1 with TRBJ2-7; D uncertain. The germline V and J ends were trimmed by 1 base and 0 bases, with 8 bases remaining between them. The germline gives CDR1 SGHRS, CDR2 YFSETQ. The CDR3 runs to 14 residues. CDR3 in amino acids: CASSLFGSSYEQYF. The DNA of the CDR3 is TGCGCCAGCAGCTTGTTTGGCAGCTCCTACGAGCAGTACTTC. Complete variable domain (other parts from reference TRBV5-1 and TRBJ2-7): KAGVTQTPRYLIKTRGQQVTLSCSPISGHRSVSWYQQTPGQGLQFLFEYFSETQRNKGNFPGRFSGRQFSNSRSEMNVSTLELGDSALYLCASSLFGSSYEQYFGPGTRLTVT.

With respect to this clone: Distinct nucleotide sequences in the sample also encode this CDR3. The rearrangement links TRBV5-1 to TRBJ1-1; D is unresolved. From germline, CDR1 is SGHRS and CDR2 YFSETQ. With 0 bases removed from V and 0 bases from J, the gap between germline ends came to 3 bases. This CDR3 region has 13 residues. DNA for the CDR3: TGCGCCAGCAGCTTGGTGATGAACACTGAAGCTTTCTTT. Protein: CASSLVMNTEAFF.

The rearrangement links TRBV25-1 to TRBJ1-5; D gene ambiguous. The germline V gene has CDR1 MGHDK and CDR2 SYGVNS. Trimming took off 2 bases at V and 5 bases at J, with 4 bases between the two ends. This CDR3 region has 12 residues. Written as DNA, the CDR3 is TGTGCCAGCAGTGAAGTAGATCAGCCCCAGCATTTT. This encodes CASSEVDQPQHF. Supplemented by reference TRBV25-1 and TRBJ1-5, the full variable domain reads EADIYQTPRYLVIGTGKKITLECSQTMGHDKMYWYQQDPGMELHLIHYSYGVNSTEKGDLSSESTVSRIRTEHFPLTLESARPSHTSQYLCASSEVDQPQHFGDGTRLSIL.

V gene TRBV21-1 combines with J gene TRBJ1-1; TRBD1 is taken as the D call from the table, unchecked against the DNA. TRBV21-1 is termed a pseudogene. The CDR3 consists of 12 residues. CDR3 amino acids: CASSPDRGEAFF. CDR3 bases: TGTGCCAGCAGCCCGGACAGGGGAGAAGCTTTCTTT.